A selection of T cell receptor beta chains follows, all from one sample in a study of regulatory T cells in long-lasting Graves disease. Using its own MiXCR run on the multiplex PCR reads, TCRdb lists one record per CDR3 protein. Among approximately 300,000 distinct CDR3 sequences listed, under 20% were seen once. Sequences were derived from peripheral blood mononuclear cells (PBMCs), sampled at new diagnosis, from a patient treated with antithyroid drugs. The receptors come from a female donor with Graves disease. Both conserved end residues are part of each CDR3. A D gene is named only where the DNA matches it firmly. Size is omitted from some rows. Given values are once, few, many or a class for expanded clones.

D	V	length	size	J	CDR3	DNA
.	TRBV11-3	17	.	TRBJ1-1	CASSVAQGNRGGTEAFF	TGTGCCAGCAGCGTAGCCCAGGGGAACCGAGGCGGCACTGAAGCTTTCTTT
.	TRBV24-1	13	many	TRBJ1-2	CATRQGADYGYTF	TGTGCCACTCGGCAGGGAGCTGACTATGGCTACACCTTC
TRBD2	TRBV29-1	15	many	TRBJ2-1	CSVELGTSGTNEQFF	TGCAGCGTTGAACTAGGGACTAGCGGGACAAATGAGCAGTTCTTC
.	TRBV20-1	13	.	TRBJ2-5	CSAKYPPGETQYF	TGCAGTGCTAAGTACCCCCCCGGGGAGACCCAGTACTTC
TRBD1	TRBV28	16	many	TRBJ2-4	CASSETGGSSKNIQYF	TGTGCCAGCAGTGAAACAGGGGGTAGTTCCAAAAACATTCAGTACTTC
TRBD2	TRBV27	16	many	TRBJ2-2	CASSSQGLAGDGELFF	TGTGCCAGCAGTTCACAAGGACTAGCGGGAGACGGGGAGCTGTTTTTT
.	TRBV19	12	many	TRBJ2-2	CATSRGAGELFF	TGTGCCACCTCGAGAGGGGCGGGGGAGCTGTTTTTT
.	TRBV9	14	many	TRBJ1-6	CASSQVWGNSPLHF	TGTGCCAGCAGCCAAGTGTGGGGGAATTCACCCCTCCACTTT
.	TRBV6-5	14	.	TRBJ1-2	CASSYARGGGGYTF	TGTGCCAGCAGTTACGCCAGGGGAGGTGGTGGCTACACCTTC
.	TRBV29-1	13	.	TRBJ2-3	CSVGGRATDTQYF	TGCAGTGTGGGCGGGCGGGCCACAGATACGCAGTATTTT
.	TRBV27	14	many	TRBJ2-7	CASLSNVGGYEQYF	TGTGCCAGCCTTTCAAATGTCGGGGGATACGAGCAGTACTTC
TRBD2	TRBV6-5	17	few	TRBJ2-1	CASSYSVVAGGYNEQFF	TGTGCCAGCAGTTACTCCGTAGTAGCGGGAGGGTACAATGAGCAGTTCTTC
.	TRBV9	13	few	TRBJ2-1	CASSRGGHNEQFF	TGTGCCAGCAGTCGCGGAGGCCACAATGAGCAGTTCTTC
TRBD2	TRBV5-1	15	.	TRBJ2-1	CASSLRLAEYNEQFF	TGCGCCAGCAGCTTGCGACTAGCGGAATACAATGAGCAGTTCTTC
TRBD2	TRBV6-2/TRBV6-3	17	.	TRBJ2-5	CASIHPPPTSGLETQYF	TGTGCCAGCATCCATCCGCCCCCCACTAGCGGCCTAGAGACCCAGTACTTC
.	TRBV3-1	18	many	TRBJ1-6	CASSIDPKGSSYNSPLHF	TGTGCCAGCAGCATCGATCCGAAAGGGAGCTCCTATAATTCACCCCTCCACTTT